In this sample, the clone carrying this TCR beta chain turned up many times. This record belongs to a study of T-cell reconstitution after alpha-beta-depleted transplantation in children. Trimming removed 0 bases from V and 8 bases from J; junction bases left unmatched: 4. The CDR3 sequence is 14 residues long. CDR1 is SGHKS and CDR2 is YYEKEE in the germline V gene (reference sequence). Unique molecular identifiers tagged the TCRbeta library. TCRdb analysed the PCR reads with MiXCR anew, one entry per CDR3 protein. The sample has about 610,000 distinct CDR3 sequences, roughly a tenth seen once. The gene calls are TRBV5-5 and TRBJ2-1, with 8 bases fitting TRBD2. The receptor was derived from a human donor who donated a stem cell graft to a child with acute myeloid leukemia. Sequenced here: PBMCs from the stem cell graft donor, sampled from the stem cell graft. The CDR3 here is CASSLDPGGDEQFF. Written as DNA, the CDR3 is TGTGCCAGCAGCTTGGATCCGGGAGGGGATGAGCAGTTCTTC.